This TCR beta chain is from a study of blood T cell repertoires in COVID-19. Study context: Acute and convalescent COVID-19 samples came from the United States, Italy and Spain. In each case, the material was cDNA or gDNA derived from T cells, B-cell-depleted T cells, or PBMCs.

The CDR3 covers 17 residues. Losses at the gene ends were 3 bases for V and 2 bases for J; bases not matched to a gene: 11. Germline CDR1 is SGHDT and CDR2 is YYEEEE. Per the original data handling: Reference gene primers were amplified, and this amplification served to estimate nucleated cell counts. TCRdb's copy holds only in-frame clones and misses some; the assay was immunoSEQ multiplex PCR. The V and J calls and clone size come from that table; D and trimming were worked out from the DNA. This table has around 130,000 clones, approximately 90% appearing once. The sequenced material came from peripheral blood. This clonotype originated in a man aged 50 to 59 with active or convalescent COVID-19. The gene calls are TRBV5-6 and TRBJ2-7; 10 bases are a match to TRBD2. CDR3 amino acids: CASSWGTSAATAYEQYF. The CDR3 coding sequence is TGTGCCAGCAGCTGGGGGACTAGCGCTGCAACGGCCTACGAGCAGTACTTC.